Presented here are 15 T cell receptor beta chains from one specimen sequenced in a study of T cells in localized non-small cell lung cancer. Clones were read by immunoSEQ multiplex PCR, and TCRdb kept only the in-frame ones, dropping some. The sample consists of under 4,000 clones, roughly two fifths of them appearing once. The specimen comprised lung tumor tissue, sampled before any cancer treatment. The receptor source for this set is a male donor aged 60 or over with stage I lung adenocarcinoma.

This clone occurred a few times. The V gene is TRBV6-8, the J gene TRBJ1-5; 7 positions agree with TRBD1. The CDR3 has 18 residues. In germline, CDR1 is MNHGY, CDR2 SAAAGT. V shed 4 bases, J shed 0 bases, and the junction held 12 bases outside the gene matches. CDR3 amino acids: CASSSGTGDFNSNQPQHF. Here the CDR3 DNA reads TGTGCCAGCAGTTCCGGTACAGGGGACTTTAATAGCAATCAGCCCCAGCATTTT.

The chain employs TRBV15 and TRBJ1-2; D is possibly TRBD1 (5 bases). The V gene lost 6 bases and the J gene lost 0 bases, with 11 bases spanning the gap. Germline CDR1 is LNHNV and CDR2 is YYDKDF (reference sequence). The CDR3 is made up of 14 amino acids. Here the CDR3 DNA reads TGTGCCACCAGGGCCTCGGGGGCTAACTATGGCTACACCTTC. This sequence encodes CATRASGANYGYTF. Looking up the rest from reference TRBV15 and TRBJ1-2 gives the full variable domain: DAMVIQNPRYQVTQFGKPVTLSCSQTLNHNVMYWYQQKSSQAPKLLFHYYDKDFNNEADTPDNFQSRRPNTSFCFLDIRSPGLGDTAMYLCATRASGANYGYTFGSGTRLTVV.

V is TRBV18 and J is TRBJ1-4; D might be TRBD1 (6 bases). The CDR3 has 13 residues. Per the germline V gene, CDR1 is KGHSH and CDR2 is LQKENI. The V end lost 6 bases, the J end lost 5 bases, and 10 bases lay between the germline ends. As DNA, the CDR3 is TGTGCCAGCTCGACAGGAGACAATGAAAAACTGTTTTTT. Its protein product is CASSTGDNEKLFF.

In this sample, this clone turned up once. The chain is built from TRBV30 and TRBJ1-1, with 10 nucleotides matching TRBD1. Trimming took 3 bases from V and 0 from J; bases not matched to a gene: 7. Germline V gene lookup returns CDR1 GTSNPN and CDR2 SVGIG (reference sequence). The CDR3 totals 16 residues. The CDR3 here is CAWRPTGGGMNTEAFF. CDR3 DNA: TGTGCCTGGAGACCGACAGGGGGCGGCATGAACACTGAAGCTTTCTTT.

Only a few counts were recorded for this clone. This chain uses TRBV2 with TRBJ2-7, with TRBD1 identical over 11 bases. Per the germline V gene, CDR1 is SNHLY and CDR2 is FYNNEI. The CDR3 is 15 amino acids. After removal of 5 bases from V and 5 bases from J, the junction contained 8 bases not matched to a gene. The CDR3 bases are TGTGCCAGCAGTTTAGGACAGGGGGCGCTTAACGAGCAGTACTTC. It translates to CASSLGQGALNEQYF.

This chain joins TRBV15 and TRBJ2-2; 8 nucleotides agree with TRBD2. Germline trimming cut 5 bases from V and 4 bases from J; bases unmatched to any gene: 6. This CDR3 contains 15 residues. Germline CDR1 reads LNHNV; CDR2 reads YYDKDF (reference sequence). In DNA form, the CDR3 reads TGTGCCACCAGCCCGGTACTAGCGGCCACCGGGGAGCTGTTTTTT. Its protein product is CATSPVLAATGELFF.

The chain employs TRBV11-3 and TRBJ1-5; no reliable D call. The CDR3 covers 14 residues. Between the trimmed V and J ends, which lost 3 bases and 9 bases, there was a span of 15 bases. CDR1 and CDR2 (germline): SGHNT, YENEEA. CDR3 coding DNA: TGTGCCAGCAGCTTGGATGGGATGTGGATGCCCCAGCATTTT. It translates to CASSLDGMWMPQHF.

This clone was counted a few times. The rearrangement joins TRBV6-8 to TRBJ2-5; D could derive from TRBD1 or TRBD2 (5 bases each). The CDR3 covers 13 residues. The germline V gene encodes CDR1 MNHGY and CDR2 SAAAGT. V lost 7 bases to trimming and J lost 1 base, with 10 bases between them. The CDR3 here is CASTGTTQETQYF. CDR3 DNA sequence: TGTGCCAGCACTGGGACCACCCAAGAGACCCAGTACTTC.

V and J are TRBV28 and TRBJ1-5; D might be TRBD1 (5 bases). This CDR3 region has 14 residues. The V end lost 7 bases, the J end lost 9 bases, and 19 bases lay between the germline ends. Germline-derived CDR1 and CDR2 are MDHEN and SYDVKM. The CDR3 coding sequence is TGTGCCAGCAACACGGGACTCAACCTTGGGCCCCAGCATTTT. Amino acids: CASNTGLNLGPQHF.

The chain recombines TRBV30 with TRBJ2-1; D may be TRBD1 or TRBD2 (5 bases each). Per germline, CDR1 GTSNPN and CDR2 SVGIG (reference sequence). V was shortened by 4 bases and J by 4 bases, with 14 bases between the two germline ends. The CDR3 spans 14 residues. The CDR3 bases are TGTGCCTGGAACAGGAGGAGAGCATACAATGAGCAGTTCTTC. This translates into CAWNRRRAYNEQFF.

There are a few counts of this clone. The chain uses TRBV19 and TRBJ2-1; TRBD2 agrees at 7 bases. This CDR3 region has 14 residues. Trimming took 3 bases from V and 5 from J; bases not matched to a gene: 4. The germline CDR1 and CDR2 sequences are LNHDA and SQIVND (reference sequence). In nucleotides, the CDR3 is TGTGCCAGTAGTATGTGGGAGGGAAACAATGAGCAGTTCTTC. This codes for CASSMWEGNNEQFF.

The CDR3 bases are TGTGCCAGTAGTATATGGGGGGAGCCCCAGCATTTT. It encodes CASSIWGEPQHF. The rearrangement uses TRBV19 and TRBJ1-5; D is possibly TRBD1 (5 bases). The CDR3 is 12 amino acids. V lost 2 bases and J lost 8, with 7 bases in between. Germline CDR1 LNHDA, CDR2 SQIVND (reference sequence).

This clone was found a few times. V gene TRBV11-3 combines with J gene TRBJ2-4; TRBD1 might be the D (5 bases). CDR3 length: 16 amino acids. Germline V gives CDR1 SGHNT, CDR2 YENEEA. Trimming took 3 bases from V and 0 from J, leaving 12 bases between them. In DNA form, the CDR3 reads TGTGCCAGCAGCTTGGACACCAGACTAGCCAAAAACATTCAGTACTTC. The encoded protein is CASSLDTRLAKNIQYF.

By frequency in the sample, this clone is medium-sized. V and J are TRBV11-3 and TRBJ1-1, with 7 bases aligning to TRBD1. CDR3 length equals 14 residues. J gave up 4 bases and V 6 bases, and 8 bases lay outside the gene matches. The V gene's germline CDR1 is SGHNT and CDR2 YENEEA. DNA of the CDR3: TGTGCCAGCAGACAACGACAGGGAGCCACTGAAGCTTTCTTT. The encoded protein is CASRQRQGATEAFF.

By sample fraction, this clone is medium-sized. V gene TRBV11-3 combines with J gene TRBJ2-7; 12 bases are shared with TRBD2. The germline V gene has CDR1 SGHNT and CDR2 YENEEA. V lost 5 bases, J lost 3 bases, and 11 bases stayed unmatched. The CDR3 extends over 17 amino acids. The CDR3 region is CASSRTSGNLEVYEQYF. Written as DNA, the CDR3 is TGTGCCAGCAGCCGGACTAGCGGGAACCTAGAGGTCTACGAGCAGTACTTC.